Sequencing of this T cell receptor beta chain was carried out in a study of CD8+CD57+ T cells in acquired aplastic anemia. Genomic DNA, the template, was used for profiling of the TCR beta VDJ and CDR3. One entry per CDR3 protein, called by TCRdb with MiXCR from the reads. The table records around 200,000 distinct CDR3 sequences, under 50% of them present only once. This clonotype was recorded at least ten times. Germline CDR1 LNHDA, CDR2 SQIVND (reference sequence). This CDR3 contains 13 residues. With 6 bases removed from V and 5 bases from J, the gap between germline ends came to 12 bases. Patients included in sequencing had previously demonstrated CD8+CD57+ cell expansion by flow cytometry. No patient had been given any therapy when blood was sampled.

This chain links TRBV19 with TRBJ2-3; tentative D call: TRBD2 (7 bases). The clonotype comes from a human donor with aplastic anemia. Source material: sorted CD4+, CD8+, or CD8+CD57+ T cells (not recorded which) from PBMCs. CDR3 in amino acids: CASSRGAQDTQYF. The CDR3 DNA reads as TGTGCCAGTAGCCGGGGGGCCCAAGATACGCAGTATTTT.